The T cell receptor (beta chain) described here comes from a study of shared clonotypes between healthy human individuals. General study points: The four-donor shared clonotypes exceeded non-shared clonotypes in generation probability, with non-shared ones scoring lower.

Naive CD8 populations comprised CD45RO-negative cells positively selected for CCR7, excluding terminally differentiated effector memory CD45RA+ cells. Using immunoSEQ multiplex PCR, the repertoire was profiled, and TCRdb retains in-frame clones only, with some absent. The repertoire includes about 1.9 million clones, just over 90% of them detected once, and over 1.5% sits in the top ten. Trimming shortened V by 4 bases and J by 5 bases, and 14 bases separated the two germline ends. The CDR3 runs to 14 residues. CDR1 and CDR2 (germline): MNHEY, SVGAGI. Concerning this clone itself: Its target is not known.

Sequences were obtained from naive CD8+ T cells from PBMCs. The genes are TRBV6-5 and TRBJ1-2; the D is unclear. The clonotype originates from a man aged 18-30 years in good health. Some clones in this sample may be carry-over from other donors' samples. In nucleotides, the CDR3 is TGTGCCAGCAGTTCCCCAGAGTCCCCTTATGGCTACACCTTC. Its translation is CASSSPESPYGYTF.